This T cell receptor beta chain was sequenced during a study of blood T cell repertoires in COVID-19. Study information: Acute-phase and convalescent COVID-19 samples originated in the United States, Italy and Spain.

The recovered donors of Cohort 3 showed two negative PCRs, clearance, or symptom resolution. This clone was detected only a few times. The V and J ends lost 4 bases and 2 bases respectively, with 11 bases between them. Germline CDR1 SNHLY, CDR2 FYNNEI. The CDR3 contains 14 residues. In the original processing: It was from reference gene primer amplification that nucleated cell counts were estimated. Only in-frame clones appear in the TCRdb table, and some are missing; sequencing was by immunoSEQ multiplex PCR. The V and J calls and clone size are taken from that table; D and trimming were inferred from the DNA. The sample includes fewer than 150,000 clones, over 80% of them seen just once.

The clonotype originates from a man in his thirties or forties who had recovered from COVID-19. The chain employs TRBV2 and TRBJ1-2, with a weak D call TRBD1 (6 bases). Sequenced input: PBMCs or T cells enriched from blood (not recorded which). CDR3 nucleotide sequence: TGTGCCAGCAGTGTAGGGACACAAAACTATGGCTACACCTTC. Translated: CASSVGTQNYGYTF.